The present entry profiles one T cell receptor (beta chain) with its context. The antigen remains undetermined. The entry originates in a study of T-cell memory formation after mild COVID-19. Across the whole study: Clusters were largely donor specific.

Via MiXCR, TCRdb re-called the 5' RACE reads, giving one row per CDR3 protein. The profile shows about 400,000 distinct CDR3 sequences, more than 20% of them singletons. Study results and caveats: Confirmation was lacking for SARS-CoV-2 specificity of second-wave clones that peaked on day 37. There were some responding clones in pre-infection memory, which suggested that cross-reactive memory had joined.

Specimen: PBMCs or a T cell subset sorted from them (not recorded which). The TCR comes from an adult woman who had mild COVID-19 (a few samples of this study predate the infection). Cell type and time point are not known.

CDR3 sequence (DNA): TGTGCCTGGAGTCCCCGTGAAAAACTGTTTTTT. Its translation: CAWSPREKLFF. The chain employs TRBV30 and TRBJ1-4; D uncertain. The germline CDR1 and CDR2 sequences are GTSNPN and SVGIG (reference sequence). The CDR3 has 11 amino acids. V was shortened by 2 bases and J by 7 bases, with 5 bases between the two germline ends.